The 11 T cell receptor beta chains reported below all come from one sample, sequenced in a study of T cell responses to AZD1222 COVID-19 vaccine. Measured with immunoSEQ multiplex PCR; TCRdb has only the in-frame clones, and not every one. Of 96,000 or so clones listed, 89% are singletons. The source was peripheral blood, collected on day 0 of AZD1222 vaccination. These receptors originate from an adult in good health.

CDR3 sequence (DNA): TGCGCCAGCAGCTTGGGACACAGCTCCTCCTACAATGAGCAGTTCTTC. Residues: CASSLGHSSSYNEQFF. The chain recombines TRBV5-1 with TRBJ2-1; D gene unclear. V was clipped by 0 bases and J by 0 bases, with 10 bases between them. The V gene's germline CDR1 is SGHRS and CDR2 YFSETQ. The CDR3 extends over 16 amino acids. Filled out from reference TRBV5-1 and TRBJ2-1, the complete variable domain reads KAGVTQTPRYLIKTRGQQVTLSCSPISGHRSVSWYQQTPGQGLQFLFEYFSETQRNKGNFPGRFSGRQFSNSRSEMNVSTLELGDSALYLCASSLGHSSSYNEQFFGPGTRLTVL.

This chain joins TRBV7-9 and TRBJ2-1, with 7 bases identical to TRBD2. Germline V gene data show CDR1 as SEHNR and CDR2 as FQNEAQ (reference sequence). The ends lost 1 base at V and 8 bases at J; junction bases unmatched: 11. The length of the CDR3 is 16 residues. The CDR3 region has the DNA TGTGCCAGCAGCTTAGGGCTACAGCGGGGAGCGTATGAGCAGTTCTTC. As protein: CASSLGLQRGAYEQFF.

The DNA of the CDR3 is TGTGCCAGTAGTCCCCTAACAGGGGGCGTTGAAAAACTGTTTTTT. Protein product: CASSPLTGGVEKLFF. V gene TRBV19 combines with J gene TRBJ1-4; 9 bases agree with TRBD1. The CDR3 length is 15 residues. Germline V gene lookup returns CDR1 LNHDA and CDR2 SQIVND (reference sequence). With V trimmed by 5 bases and J by 7 bases, 8 bases remained unmatched.

The chain couples TRBV2 to TRBJ2-2; D gene unclear. The V gene lost 4 bases and the J gene lost 3 bases, with 6 bases spanning the gap. Germline V gene sequence: CDR1 SNHLY, CDR2 FYNNEI. This CDR3 contains 13 residues. CDR3 loop: CASSGRHTGELFF. For the CDR3, the DNA is TGTGCCAGCAGTGGGAGACACACCGGGGAGCTGTTTTTT.

The chain is built from TRBV12-3 or TRBV12-4 and TRBJ1-5; D is unclear. Trimming left V 2 bases short and J 7 bases short, with 9 bases between. The length of the CDR3 is 13 residues. CDR3 in DNA: TGTGCCAGCAGTTTATTGCAATGGCAGCCCCAGCATTTT. It translates to CASSLLQWQPQHF.

The genes are TRBV5-1 and TRBJ1-2; D remains ambiguous. V was clipped by 0 bases and J by 2 bases, with 14 bases between them. Germline CDR1 is SGHRS and CDR2 is YFSETQ. This CDR3 has 16 amino acids. The CDR3: CASSLDSGISNYGYTF. The CDR3, as DNA: TGCGCCAGCAGCTTGGATTCGGGGATTTCCAACTATGGCTACACCTTC.

This chain connects TRBV5-1 to TRBJ1-1; 8 bases align to TRBD1. CDR1 and CDR2 from the germline V gene are SGHRS and YFSETQ. Losses at the gene ends were 3 bases for V and 4 bases for J; bases not matched to a gene: 11. CDR3 length: 16 amino acids. The CDR3 nucleotides are TGCGCCAGCAGCTGGGCCAAGAACAGGGGGAGCACTGAAGCTTTCTTT. Protein product: CASSWAKNRGSTEAFF. Full variable domain (missing parts from reference TRBV5-1 and TRBJ1-1): KAGVTQTPRYLIKTRGQQVTLSCSPISGHRSVSWYQQTPGQGLQFLFEYFSETQRNKGNFPGRFSGRQFSNSRSEMNVSTLELGDSALYLCASSWAKNRGSTEAFFGQGTRLTVV.

The chain recombines TRBV2 with TRBJ2-7; D may be TRBD2 (6 bases). V gave up 8 bases and J gave up 7 bases, with 18 bases separating them. This CDR3 is 13 amino acids long. The V gene's germline CDR1 is SNHLY and CDR2 FYNNEI. The CDR3 nucleotides are TGTGCCAGCGGAGGGACGGGGATCGGGGAGCAGTACTTC. This translates into CASGGTGIGEQYF.

The chain employs TRBV29-1 and TRBJ2-1, with a tentative D call TRBD2 (6 bases). The V and J ends lost 4 bases and 0 bases respectively, with 16 bases between them. The CDR3 totals 16 residues. From germline, CDR1 is SQVTM and CDR2 ANQGSEA. The CDR3 is CSVGSGGASSYNEQFF. The CDR3 nucleotides are TGCAGCGTTGGAAGCGGCGGGGCGAGCTCCTACAATGAGCAGTTCTTC.

The count of this clone is one. The V and J genes are TRBV6-2 or TRBV6-3 and TRBJ1-1; D not resolved. With 5 bases removed from V and 0 bases from J, the gap between germline ends came to 13 bases. The CDR3 totals 15 residues. The germline V gene encodes CDR1 MNHEY and CDR2 SVGEGT. The CDR3 is CASSLGISMNTEAFF. Here the CDR3 DNA reads TGTGCCAGCAGTCTCGGGATTTCGATGAACACTGAAGCTTTCTTT.

Only one count was recorded for this clone. The chain recombines TRBV14 with TRBJ1-1; D not certain. The CDR3 has 13 amino acids. Germline V gene sequence: CDR1 SGHDN, CDR2 FVKESK. The ends were cut back, 0 bases at V and 4 bases at J, with 6 bases in the middle. This CDR3 reads CASSQETGTEAFF. The CDR3 DNA sequence: TGTGCCAGCAGCCAAGAGACTGGCACTGAAGCTTTCTTT.